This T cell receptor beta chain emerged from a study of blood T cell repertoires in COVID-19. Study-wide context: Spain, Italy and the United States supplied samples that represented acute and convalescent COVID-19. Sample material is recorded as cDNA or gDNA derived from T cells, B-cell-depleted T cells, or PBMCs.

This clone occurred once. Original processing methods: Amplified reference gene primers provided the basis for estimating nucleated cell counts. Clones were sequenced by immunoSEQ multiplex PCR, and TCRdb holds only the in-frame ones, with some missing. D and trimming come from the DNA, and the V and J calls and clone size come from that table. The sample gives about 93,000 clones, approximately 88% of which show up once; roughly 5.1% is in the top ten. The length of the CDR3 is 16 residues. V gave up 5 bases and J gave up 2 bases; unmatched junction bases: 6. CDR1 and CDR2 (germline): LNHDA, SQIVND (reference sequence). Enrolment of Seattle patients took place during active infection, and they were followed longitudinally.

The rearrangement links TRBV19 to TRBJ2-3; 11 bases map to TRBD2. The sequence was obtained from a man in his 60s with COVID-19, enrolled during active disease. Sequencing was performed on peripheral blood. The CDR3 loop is CASSHQGLAATDTQYF. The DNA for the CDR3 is TGTGCCAGTAGTCACCAGGGACTAGCGGCCACAGATACGCAGTATTTT.